The 9 T cell receptor beta chains below come from one sample, sequenced in a study of PD-1 blockade in classical Hodgkin lymphoma (dated by TCRdb to 2019 to 2021). The library was generated by the immunoSEQ multiplex PCR assay. TCRdb obtained this table from immuneACCESS and retained in-frame rearrangements with V and J assigned. These tables miss some clones; where compared with another copy, unresolved V genes account for less than half of the shortfall, and the remainder is unexplained. This sample gives about 96,000 clones in total; under 95% of them show up just once. Less than 2% of the sample belongs to the ten largest clones. Taken with the paper, the label for time point translates to: cycle 4 day 1 (C4D1), after 5 to 7 weeks of nivolumab. Every trial patient had relapsed following autologous stem cell transplantation, and prior brentuximab vedotin exposure was what differed among cohorts A, B and C.

The specimen was peripheral blood mononuclear cells (PBMCs), collected before the fourth cycle of nivolumab. The origin of the receptors is a human donor with classical Hodgkin lymphoma.

The rearrangement uses TRBV5-1 and TRBJ2-7; 12 positions agree with TRBD1. J lost 1 base, V lost 3 bases, and 14 bases had no gene match. This CDR3 spans 19 amino acids. Per the germline V gene, CDR1 is SGHRS and CDR2 is YFSETQ. The chain's CDR3 is CASSSAAGTGGFGSYEQYF. The CDR3 DNA reads TGCGCCAGCAGCTCGGCCGCCGGGACAGGGGGCTTTGGGTCCTACGAGCAGTACTTC.

The V call is TRBV7-9, the J call TRBJ2-1; 7 bases match TRBD2. The CDR3 covers 16 residues. In germline, CDR1 is SEHNR, CDR2 FQNEAQ (reference sequence). V was clipped by 7 bases and J by 8 bases; unmatched bases: 17. The CDR3: CASNRVGGRGRDEQFF. The CDR3 DNA sequence: TGTGCCAGCAACCGGGTAGGCGGGAGAGGGCGGGATGAGCAGTTCTTC.

The CDR3 nucleotides are TGTGCCAGCAGCCCCTGGACTAGCGGGAGCCAGCAGTTCTTC. It codes for CASSPWTSGSQQFF. The chain joins TRBV7-9 to TRBJ2-1, with 13 bases fitting TRBD2. The CDR3 runs 14 residues. V lost 5 bases, J lost 11 bases, and 6 bases stayed unmatched. In germline, CDR1 is SEHNR, CDR2 FQNEAQ (reference sequence).

In this sample, this clone turned up once. The chain couples TRBV27 to TRBJ1-5; D gene ambiguous. The CDR3 is made up of 14 amino acids. Germline loops: CDR1 MNHEY, CDR2 SMNVEV (reference sequence). V lost 9 bases to trimming and J lost 2 bases, with 14 bases between them. CDR3 coding DNA: TGTGCCAGTTCCTCCTGGGCAGGCAATCAGCCCCAGCATTTT. As protein: CASSSWAGNQPQHF.

Points on this clone: Other DNA sequences within the sample encode an identical CDR3. The chain links TRBV18 to TRBJ2-5; no clear D gene. Trimming shortened V by 2 bases and J by 5 bases, and 3 bases separated the two germline ends. Germline V gene lookup returns CDR1 KGHSH and CDR2 LQKENI. The CDR3 covers 11 residues. CDR3 DNA sequence: TGTGCCAGCTCACCAGGGGAGACCCAGTACTTC. Translating gives CASSPGETQYF.

The chain uses TRBV6-5 and TRBJ1-1; TRBD1 agrees at 7 bases. Trimming at V came to 3 bases and at J to 7 bases, leaving 14 bases not matched to a gene. This CDR3 region has 16 residues. Germline V CDR1 and CDR2: MNHEY, SVGAGI. The CDR3 bases are TGTGCCAGCAGTTATTGGCAGGGGGGGGGAACAGATGAAGCTTTCTTT. Its protein product is CASSYWQGGGTDEAFF.

The V gene is TRBV5-1, the J gene TRBJ2-3; 9 nucleotides agree with TRBD2. The CDR3 consists of 18 residues. From germline, CDR1 is SGHRS and CDR2 YFSETQ. V dropped 0 bases and J dropped 0; count of bases not matched to a gene: 8. CDR3 DNA: TGCGCCAGCAGCTTGGTTCGACTAGCGGCAACTAGCACAGATACGCAGTATTTT. It codes for CASSLVRLAATSTDTQYF.

The genes are TRBV7-2 and TRBJ2-2, with 10 bases identical to TRBD2. The CDR3 is 13 amino acids. V was clipped by 6 bases and J by 5 bases; unmatched bases: 0. Per germline, CDR1 SGHTA and CDR2 FQGNSA. This CDR3 reads CASRLAGTGELFF. The CDR3 DNA reads TGTGCCAGCAGACTAGCGGGAACCGGGGAGCTGTTTTTT.

V and J are TRBV2 and TRBJ1-1, with 7 bases fitting TRBD1. V dropped 6 bases and J dropped 11; count of bases not matched to a gene: 12. The germline CDR1 and CDR2 sequences are SNHLY and FYNNEI. The CDR3 is 13 amino acids. This CDR3 reads CASSSRTGRQAFF. The CDR3 DNA is TGTGCCAGCAGCAGTAGGACAGGCCGCCAGGCTTTCTTT.